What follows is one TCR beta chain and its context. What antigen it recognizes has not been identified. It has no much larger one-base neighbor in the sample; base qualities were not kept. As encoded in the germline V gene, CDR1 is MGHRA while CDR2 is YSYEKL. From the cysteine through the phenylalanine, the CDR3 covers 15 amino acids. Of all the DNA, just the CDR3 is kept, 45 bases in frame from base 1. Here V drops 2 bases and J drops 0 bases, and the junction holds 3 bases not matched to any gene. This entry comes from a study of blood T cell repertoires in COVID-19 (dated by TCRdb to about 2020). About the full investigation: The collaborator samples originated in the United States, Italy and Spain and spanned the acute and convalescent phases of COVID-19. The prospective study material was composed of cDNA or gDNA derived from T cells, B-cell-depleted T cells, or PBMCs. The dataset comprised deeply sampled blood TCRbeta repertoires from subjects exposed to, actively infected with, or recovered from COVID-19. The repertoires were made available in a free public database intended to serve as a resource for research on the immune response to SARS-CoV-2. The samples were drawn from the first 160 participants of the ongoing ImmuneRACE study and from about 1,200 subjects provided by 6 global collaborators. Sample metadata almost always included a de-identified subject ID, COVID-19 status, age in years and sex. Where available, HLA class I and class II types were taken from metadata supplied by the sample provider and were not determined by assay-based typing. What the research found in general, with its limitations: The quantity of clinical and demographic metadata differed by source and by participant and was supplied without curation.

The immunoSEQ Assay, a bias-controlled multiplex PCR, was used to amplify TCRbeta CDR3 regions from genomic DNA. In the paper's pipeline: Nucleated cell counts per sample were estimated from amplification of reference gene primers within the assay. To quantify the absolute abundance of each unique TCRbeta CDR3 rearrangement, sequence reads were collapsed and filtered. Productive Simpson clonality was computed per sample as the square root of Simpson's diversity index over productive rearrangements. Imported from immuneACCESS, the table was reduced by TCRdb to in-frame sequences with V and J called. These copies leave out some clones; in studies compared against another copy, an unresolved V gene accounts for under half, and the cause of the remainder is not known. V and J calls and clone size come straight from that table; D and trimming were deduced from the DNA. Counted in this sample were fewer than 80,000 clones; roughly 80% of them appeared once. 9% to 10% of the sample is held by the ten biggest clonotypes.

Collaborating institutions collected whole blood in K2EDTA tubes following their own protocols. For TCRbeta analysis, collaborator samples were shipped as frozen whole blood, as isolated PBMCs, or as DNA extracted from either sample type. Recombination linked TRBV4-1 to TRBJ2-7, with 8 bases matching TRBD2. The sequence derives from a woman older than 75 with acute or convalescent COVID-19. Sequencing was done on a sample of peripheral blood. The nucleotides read TGCGCCAGCAGCCAATTAGCGGGGCACTCCTACGAGCAGTACTTC. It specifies CASSQLAGHSYEQYF.